This is a list of T cell receptor beta chains from one sample in a study of T-cell reconstitution after alpha-beta-depleted transplantation in children. TCRdb ran MiXCR on the PCR reads and lists one entry per CDR3 protein. The data hold fewer than 450,000 distinct CDR3 sequences, with around 16% observed a single time. The sample here was PBMCs, mostly from graft donor cells, taken 360 days after TCRalphabeta/CD19-depleted stem cell transplant. The receptors were sampled from a male patient aged 2 to 9 who had a stem cell transplant for acute lymphoblastic leukemia, so the T cells may come from the graft donor. CDR3s include the opening cysteine and the closing phenylalanine or tryptophan. D genes are given only for firm matches. Clone size, where shown, is once, few, many, or a class for clones that have expanded.

TRBJ2-7 | - | TRBD2 | TRBV29-1 | CSVELAGVSKNYEQYF | TGCAGCGTTGAACTAGCGGGAGTCTCAAAAAACTACGAGCAGTACTTC
TRBJ2-6 | few | - | TRBV29-1 | CSVLQASGANVLTF | TGCAGCGTTTTGCAGGCCTCTGGGGCCAACGTCCTGACTTTC
TRBJ2-1 | many | TRBD2 | TRBV12-3/TRBV12-4 | CASSLGLAAYNEQFF | TGCGCCAGCAGCTTGGGACTAGCGGCCTACAATGAGCAGTTCTTC
TRBJ1-2 | - | - | TRBV6-6 | CASSYYGYTF | TGTGCCAGCAGTTACTATGGCTACACCTTC
TRBJ2-5 | many | - | TRBV12-3/TRBV12-4 | CASSFQGAKQETQYF | TGTGCCAGCAGTTTTCAGGGCGCAAAACAAGAGACCCAGTACTTC
TRBJ1-3 | few | - | TRBV6-2/TRBV6-3 | CASSYGTNPGNTIYF | TGTGCCAGCAGTTACGGGACAAACCCTGGAAACACCATATATTTT
TRBJ2-5 | few | - | TRBV14 | CASSPPGLETQYF | TGTGCCAGCAGCCCGCCCGGATTGGAGACCCAGTACTTC
TRBJ2-3 | - | - | TRBV28 | CASSHSGDPTDTQYF | TGTGCCAGCAGTCATTCGGGAGACCCCACAGATACGCAGTATTTT
TRBJ2-1 | - | - | TRBV12-3/TRBV12-4 | CAISPGTHQGAPYNEQFF | TGTGCCATCAGTCCCGGGACCCACCAAGGGGCCCCTTACAATGAGCAGTTCTTC
TRBJ2-1 | - | TRBD1 | TRBV12-3/TRBV12-4 | CASTLRTGYNEQFF | TGTGCCAGCACCCTCCGGACAGGCTACAATGAGCAGTTCTTC
TRBJ2-1 | - | TRBD2 | TRBV24-1 | CATSDASGDSYNEQFF | TGTGCCACCAGTGATGCTAGCGGGGACTCCTACAATGAGCAGTTCTTC
TRBJ2-5 | - | - | TRBV29-1 | CSVAPGGWGETQYF | TGCAGCGTCGCACCCGGGGGTTGGGGGGAGACCCAGTACTTC
TRBJ2-7 | few | TRBD2 | TRBV5-1 | CASSLGVAGALIDYEQYF | TGCGCCAGCAGCTTGGGGGTAGCGGGAGCCTTGATTGACTACGAGCAGTACTTC
TRBJ2-7 | - | - | TRBV5-5 | CASSLWLSPTGRGEQYF | TGTGCCAGCAGCTTGTGGCTTTCCCCGACAGGGCGGGGTGAGCAGTACTTC
TRBJ2-7 | - | - | TRBV12-3/TRBV12-4 | CASSPGTETYEQYF | TGTGCCAGCAGCCCCGGGACTGAGACCTACGAGCAGTACTTC
TRBJ2-2 | - | - | TRBV28 | CASSMGSSTGELFF | TGTGCCAGCTCGATGGGTTCTAGCACCGGGGAGCTGTTTTTT
TRBJ2-2 | few | - | TRBV4-3 | CASSQPGTPNTGELFF | TGCGCCAGCAGCCAACCCGGGACACCCAACACCGGGGAGCTGTTTTTT
TRBJ2-1 | few | TRBD2 | TRBV29-1 | CSVEGTSGRPYNEQFF | TGCAGCGTTGAAGGGACTAGCGGGAGACCTTACAATGAGCAGTTCTTC
TRBJ2-2 | - | - | TRBV6-1 | CASSNRVLILNTGELFF | TGTGCCAGCAGCAACAGGGTGCTGATACTCAACACCGGGGAGCTGTTTTTT
TRBJ2-2 | few | - | TRBV7-3 | CASSLGQTGELFF | TGTGCCAGCAGCTTAGGACAGACCGGGGAGCTGTTTTTT
TRBJ2-7 | few | - | TRBV4-1 | CASTSPQTTGAYEQYF | TGCGCCAGCACGTCTCCACAGACCACAGGAGCCTACGAGCAGTACTTC
TRBJ1-6 | - | - | TRBV28 | CASSLGQNNSPLHF | TGTGCCAGCAGTTTAGGGCAGAATAATTCACCCCTCCACTTT
TRBJ1-4 | - | - | TRBV29-1 | CSVVGWGGKPFF | TGCAGCGTTGTAGGCTGGGGCGGAAAACCGTTTTTT
TRBJ2-2 | - | TRBD2 | TRBV12-3/TRBV12-4 | CASSLVFTSGANTGELFF | TGTGCCAGCAGTTTAGTCTTTACTAGCGGGGCGAACACCGGGGAGCTGTTTTTT
TRBJ2-5 | few | - | TRBV12-5 | CASGLDTLGGEETQYF | TGTGCTAGTGGTTTGGATACCCTCGGAGGTGAAGAGACCCAGTACTTC
TRBJ2-1 | few | TRBD1 | TRBV5-1 | CASSPRQGVDEQFF | TGCGCCAGCAGCCCCAGACAGGGGGTCGATGAGCAGTTCTTC
TRBJ1-2 | few | - | TRBV7-6 | CASSPRGRNYGYTF | TGTGCCAGCAGCCCAAGGGGTAGGAATTATGGCTACACCTTC
TRBJ1-5 | once | - | TRBV4-2 | CASSQDEQRQQPQHF | TGTGCCAGCAGCCAAGACGAGCAACGGCAACAGCCCCAGCATTTT
TRBJ2-5 | - | - | TRBV7-2 | CASSQYDQETQYF | TGTGCCAGCAGCCAGTATGATCAAGAGACCCAGTACTTC
TRBJ2-3 | - | - | TRBV29-1 | CSVEEGASDTQYF | TGCAGCGTTGAAGAGGGGGCCTCAGATACGCAGTATTTT
TRBJ2-1 | few | TRBD1 | TRBV29-1 | CSVERTGRANEQFF | TGCAGCGTTGAAAGGACAGGCCGGGCCAATGAGCAGTTCTTC
TRBJ2-3 | few | - | TRBV9 | CASSVGLTRSTDTQYF | TGTGCCAGCAGCGTAGGGCTGACTAGAAGCACAGATACGCAGTATTTT
TRBJ1-5 | once | TRBD1 | TRBV2 | CASGTGAARPQHF | TGTGCCAGCGGGACAGGGGCTGCCCGGCCCCAGCATTTT
TRBJ2-7 | few | - | TRBV4-1 | CASSRNRAHEQYF | TGCGCCAGCAGCCGGAACAGGGCCCACGAGCAGTACTTC
TRBJ1-5 | - | - | TRBV6-1 | CASTPRAGSSNQPQHF | TGTGCCAGCACCCCTCGGGCAGGGAGTAGCAATCAGCCCCAGCATTTT
TRBJ2-5 | few | TRBD2 | TRBV6-2/TRBV6-3 | CASSRLAGGGGTQYF | TGTGCCAGCAGTCGACTAGCGGGAGGAGGCGGGACCCAGTACTTC
TRBJ2-7 | many | TRBD1 | TRBV28 | CASSGTVPYEQYF | TGTGCCAGCAGTGGGACAGTCCCCTACGAGCAGTACTTC
TRBJ2-1 | many | - | TRBV12-3/TRBV12-4 | CASSFTGTAHNEQFF | TGTGCCAGCAGTTTTACCGGAACGGCACACAATGAGCAGTTCTTC
TRBJ2-2 | - | TRBD2 | TRBV3-1 | CASSHLAGGGPGELFF | TGTGCCAGCAGCCACTTAGCGGGAGGGGGCCCCGGGGAGCTGTTTTTT
TRBJ2-3 | - | TRBD2 | TRBV12-3/TRBV12-4 | CASSMGLATDTQYF | TGTGCCAGCAGTATGGGACTAGCCACAGATACGCAGTATTTT
TRBJ2-1 | - | TRBD2 | TRBV4-3 | CASSQDGGAYNEQFF | TGCGCCAGCAGCCAAGACGGGGGGGCCTACAATGAGCAGTTCTTC
TRBJ2-2 | many | TRBD1 | TRBV9 | CASSVAPWTGGDTGELFF | TGTGCCAGCAGCGTAGCCCCCTGGACAGGGGGCGACACCGGGGAGCTGTTTTTT
TRBJ1-1 | many | - | TRBV12-3/TRBV12-4 | CASSLEGPTEAFF | TGTGCCAGCAGTTTAGAGGGGCCCACTGAAGCTTTCTTT
TRBJ2-2 | few | - | TRBV7-9 | CASSPSVWELFF | TGTGCCAGCAGCCCCTCAGTCTGGGAGCTGTTTTTT
TRBJ1-4 | - | - | TRBV9 | CASSVGLATNEKLFF | TGTGCCAGCAGCGTAGGTCTTGCAACTAATGAAAAACTGTTTTTT
TRBJ2-7 | few | - | TRBV7-2 | CASSLGVRGYEQYF | TGTGCCAGCAGCTTAGGAGTCCGGGGTTACGAGCAGTACTTC
TRBJ2-3 | many | TRBD2 | TRBV10-3 | CAISESIAGLAGGRSTDTQYF | TGTGCCATCAGTGAGTCGATCGCAGGACTAGCGGGAGGTCGTTCCACAGATACGCAGTATTTT
TRBJ2-7 | - | TRBD2 | TRBV20-1 | CSVPSGGRAWRTYEQYF | TGCAGTGTCCCCAGTGGCGGGAGGGCCTGGAGAACCTACGAGCAGTACTTC
TRBJ1-2 | - | - | TRBV7-8 | CASSLGGAGVFNYGYTF | TGTGCCAGCAGCTTAGGGGGGGCTGGGGTTTTCAACTATGGCTACACCTTC